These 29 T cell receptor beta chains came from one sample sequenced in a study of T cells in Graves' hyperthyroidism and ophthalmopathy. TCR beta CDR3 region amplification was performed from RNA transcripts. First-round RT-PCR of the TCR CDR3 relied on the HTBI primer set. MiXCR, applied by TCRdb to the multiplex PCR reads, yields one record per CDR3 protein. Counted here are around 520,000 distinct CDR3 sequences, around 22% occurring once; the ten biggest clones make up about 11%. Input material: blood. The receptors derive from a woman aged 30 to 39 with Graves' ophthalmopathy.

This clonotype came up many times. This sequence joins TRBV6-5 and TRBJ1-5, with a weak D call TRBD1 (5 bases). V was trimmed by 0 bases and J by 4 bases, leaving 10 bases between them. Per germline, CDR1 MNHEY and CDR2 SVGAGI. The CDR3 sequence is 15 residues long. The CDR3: CASSYSGELNQPQHF. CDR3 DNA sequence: TGTGCCAGCAGTTACTCGGGGGAATTAAATCAGCCCCAGCATTTT.

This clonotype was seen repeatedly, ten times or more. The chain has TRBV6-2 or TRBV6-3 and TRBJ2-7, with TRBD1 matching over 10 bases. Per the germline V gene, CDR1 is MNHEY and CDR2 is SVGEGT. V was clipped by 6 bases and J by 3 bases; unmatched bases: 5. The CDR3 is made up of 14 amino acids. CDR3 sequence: CASRTGTGVYEQYF. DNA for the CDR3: TGTGCCAGCAGGACCGGGACAGGGGTCTACGAGCAGTACTTC.

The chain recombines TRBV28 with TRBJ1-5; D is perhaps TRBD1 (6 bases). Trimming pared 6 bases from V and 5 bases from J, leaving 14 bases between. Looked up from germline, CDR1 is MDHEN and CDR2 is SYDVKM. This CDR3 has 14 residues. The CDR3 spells CASSRQVRDQPQHF. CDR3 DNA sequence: TGTGCCAGCAGCCGACAGGTCCGAGATCAGCCCCAGCATTTT.

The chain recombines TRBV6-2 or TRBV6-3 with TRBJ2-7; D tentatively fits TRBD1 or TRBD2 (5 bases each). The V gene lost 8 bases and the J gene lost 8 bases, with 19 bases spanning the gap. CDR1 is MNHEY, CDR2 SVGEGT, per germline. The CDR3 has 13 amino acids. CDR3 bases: TGTGCCAGCCGCCCGGGACGGGCGTCGAAGCAGTACTTC. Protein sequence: CASRPGRASKQYF.

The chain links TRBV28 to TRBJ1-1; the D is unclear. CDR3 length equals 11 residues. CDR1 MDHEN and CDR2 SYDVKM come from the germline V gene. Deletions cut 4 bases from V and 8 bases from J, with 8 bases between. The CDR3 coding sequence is TGTGCCAGCAGTTCCCTCCCCGAAGCTTTCTTT. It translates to CASSSLPEAFF.

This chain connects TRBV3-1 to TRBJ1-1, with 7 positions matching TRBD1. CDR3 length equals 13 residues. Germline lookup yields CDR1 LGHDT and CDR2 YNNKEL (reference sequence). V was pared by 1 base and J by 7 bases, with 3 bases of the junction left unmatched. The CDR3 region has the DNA TGTGCCAGCAGCCAAGTTCGGGACAGTGAAGCTTTCTTT. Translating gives CASSQVRDSEAFF.

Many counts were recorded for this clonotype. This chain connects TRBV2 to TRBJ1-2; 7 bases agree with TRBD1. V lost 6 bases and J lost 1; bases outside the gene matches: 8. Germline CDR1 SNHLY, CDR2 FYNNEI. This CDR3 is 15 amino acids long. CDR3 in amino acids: CASSEGTVINYGYTF. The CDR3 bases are TGTGCCAGCAGCGAGGGGACAGTCATTAACTATGGCTACACCTTC.

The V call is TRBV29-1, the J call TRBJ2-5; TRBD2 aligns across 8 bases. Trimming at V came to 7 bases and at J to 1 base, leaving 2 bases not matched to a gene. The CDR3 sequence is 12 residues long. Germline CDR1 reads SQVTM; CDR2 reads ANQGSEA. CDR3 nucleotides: TGCAGCGCCGGGACTAGCCAAGAGACCCAGTACTTC. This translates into CSAGTSQETQYF.

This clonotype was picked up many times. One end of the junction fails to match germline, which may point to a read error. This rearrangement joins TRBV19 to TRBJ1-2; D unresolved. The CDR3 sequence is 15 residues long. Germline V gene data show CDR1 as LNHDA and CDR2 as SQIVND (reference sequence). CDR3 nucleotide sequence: TGTGCCAGTAGAATAGACCATTCCTCCACCTATGGCTACACCTTC. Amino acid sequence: CASRIDHSSTYGYTF.

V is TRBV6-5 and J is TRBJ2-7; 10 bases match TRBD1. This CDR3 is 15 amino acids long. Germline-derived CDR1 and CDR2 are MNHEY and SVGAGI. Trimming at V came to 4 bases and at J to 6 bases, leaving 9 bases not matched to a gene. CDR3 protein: CASSLGTGVSSEQYF. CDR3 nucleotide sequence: TGTGCCAGCAGTTTGGGGACAGGGGTGTCGAGCGAGCAGTACTTC.

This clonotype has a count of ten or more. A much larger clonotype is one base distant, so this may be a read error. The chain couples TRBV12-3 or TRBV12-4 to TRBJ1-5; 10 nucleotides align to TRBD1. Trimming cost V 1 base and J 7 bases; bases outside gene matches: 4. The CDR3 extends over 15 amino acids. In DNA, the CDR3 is TGTGCCAGCAGTTTAGGGGGACAGGGGTTGCAGCCCCAGCATTTT. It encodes CASSLGGQGLQPQHF.

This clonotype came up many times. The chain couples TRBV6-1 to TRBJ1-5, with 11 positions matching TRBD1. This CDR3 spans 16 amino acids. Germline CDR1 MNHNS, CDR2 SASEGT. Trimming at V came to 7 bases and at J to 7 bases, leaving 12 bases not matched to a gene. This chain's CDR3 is CASNTGQGAQGQPQHF. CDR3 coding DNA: TGTGCCAGCAACACAGGACAGGGGGCGCAGGGCCAGCCCCAGCATTTT.

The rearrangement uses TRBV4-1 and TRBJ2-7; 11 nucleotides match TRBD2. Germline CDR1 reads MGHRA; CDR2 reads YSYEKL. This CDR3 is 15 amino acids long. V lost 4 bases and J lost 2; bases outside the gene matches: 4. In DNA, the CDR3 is TGCGCCAGCAGCCGAGGACTAGCGGGCACCTACGAGCAGTACTTC. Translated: CASSRGLAGTYEQYF.

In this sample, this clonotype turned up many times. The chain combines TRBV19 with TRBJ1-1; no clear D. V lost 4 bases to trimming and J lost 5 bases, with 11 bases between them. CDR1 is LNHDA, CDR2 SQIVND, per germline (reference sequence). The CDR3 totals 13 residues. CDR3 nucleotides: TGTGCCAGTAGTACAAACCTGCGGACTGAAGCTTTCTTT. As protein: CASSTNLRTEAFF.

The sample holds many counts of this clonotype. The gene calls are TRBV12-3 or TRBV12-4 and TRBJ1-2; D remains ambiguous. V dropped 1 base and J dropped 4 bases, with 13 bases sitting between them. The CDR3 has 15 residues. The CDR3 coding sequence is TGTGCCAGCAGTTTAGGGGCGGGAGTTCCCTATGGCTACACCTTC. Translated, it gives CASSLGAGVPYGYTF.

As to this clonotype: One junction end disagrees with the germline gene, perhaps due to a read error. In DNA, the CDR3 is TGTGTCAGCAGACGAACAGGACAGGAGGCGAACTATGGCTACACCTTC. Protein product: CVSRRTGQEANYGYTF. This chain joins TRBV6-1 and TRBJ1-2; 7 bases fit TRBD1. Germline values: CDR1 MNHNS, CDR2 SASEGT. CDR3 length: 16 residues.

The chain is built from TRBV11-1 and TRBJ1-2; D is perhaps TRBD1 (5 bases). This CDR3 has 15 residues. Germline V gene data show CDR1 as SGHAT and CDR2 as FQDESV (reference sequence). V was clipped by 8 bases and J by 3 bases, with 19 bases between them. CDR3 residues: CASEGPGGKDYGYTF. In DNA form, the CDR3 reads TGTGCCAGCGAAGGACCTGGGGGGAAGGACTATGGCTACACCTTC.

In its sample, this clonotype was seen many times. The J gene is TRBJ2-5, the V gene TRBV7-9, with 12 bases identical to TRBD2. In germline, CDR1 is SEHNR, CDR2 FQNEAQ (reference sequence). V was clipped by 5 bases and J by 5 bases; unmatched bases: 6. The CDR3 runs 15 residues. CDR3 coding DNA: TGTGCCAGCAGCCAGACTAGCGGGGGTGGCGAGACCCAGTACTTC. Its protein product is CASSQTSGGGETQYF. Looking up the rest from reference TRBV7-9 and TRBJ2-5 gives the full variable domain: DTGVSQNPRHKITKRGQNVTFRCDPISEHNRLYWYRQTLGQGPEFLTYFQNEAQLEKSRLLSDRFSAERPKGSFSTLEIQRTEQGDSAMYLCASSQTSGGGETQYFGPGTRLLVL.

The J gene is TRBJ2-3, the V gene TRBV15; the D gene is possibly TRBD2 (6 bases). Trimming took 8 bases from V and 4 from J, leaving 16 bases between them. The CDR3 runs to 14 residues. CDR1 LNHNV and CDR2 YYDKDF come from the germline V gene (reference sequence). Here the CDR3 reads CATATEGAPDTQYF. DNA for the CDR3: TGTGCCACCGCGACGGAGGGAGCGCCAGATACGCAGTATTTT.

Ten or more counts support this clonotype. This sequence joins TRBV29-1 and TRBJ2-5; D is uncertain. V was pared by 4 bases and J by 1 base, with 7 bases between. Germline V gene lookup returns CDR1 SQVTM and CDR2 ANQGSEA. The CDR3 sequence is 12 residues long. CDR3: CSVVASQETQYF. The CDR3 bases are TGCAGCGTTGTTGCCAGCCAAGAGACCCAGTACTTC.

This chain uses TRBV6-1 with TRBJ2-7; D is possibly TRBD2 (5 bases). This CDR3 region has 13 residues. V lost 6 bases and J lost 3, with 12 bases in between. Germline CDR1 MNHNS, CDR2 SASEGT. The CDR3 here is CASRRVGNYEQYF. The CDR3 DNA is TGTGCCAGCAGGAGGGTAGGAAACTACGAGCAGTACTTC.

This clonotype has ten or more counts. The chain's CDR3 is CASSGQDYEQYF. CDR3 in DNA: TGTGCCAGCAGTGGACAGGACTACGAGCAGTACTTC. The chain recombines TRBV6-1 with TRBJ2-7, with a weak D call TRBD1 (6 bases). The CDR3 has 12 residues. Trimming removed 4 bases from V and 3 bases from J, with 7 bases in between. Germline V gene data show CDR1 as MNHNS and CDR2 as SASEGT.

Here the CDR3 reads CASRPGTVHSNQPQHF. DNA for the CDR3: TGTGCCAGCAGGCCCGGGACAGTTCATAGCAATCAGCCCCAGCATTTT. The chain couples TRBV28 to TRBJ1-5; 7 nucleotides line up with TRBD1. The CDR3 is 16 amino acids. The V gene's germline CDR1 is MDHEN and CDR2 SYDVKM. J lost 0 bases, V lost 6 bases, and 8 bases had no gene match.

Here the CDR3 DNA reads TGTGCCAGCAGCTCTCGGGGGAACGTGTACCCAAAAGAGACCCAGTACTTC. It encodes CASSSRGNVYPKETQYF. This rearrangement joins TRBV12-3 or TRBV12-4 to TRBJ2-5; weak D call: TRBD2 (6 bases). There are 17 residues in the CDR3. Trimming took off 6 bases at V and 3 bases at J, with 23 bases between the two ends.

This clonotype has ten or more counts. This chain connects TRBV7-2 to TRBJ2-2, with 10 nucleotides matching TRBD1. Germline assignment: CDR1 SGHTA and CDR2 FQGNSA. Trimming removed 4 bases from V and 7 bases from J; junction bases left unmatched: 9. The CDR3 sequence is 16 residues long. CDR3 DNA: TGTGCCAGCAGCTCTCCCCGGACAGGGGGGGACGGGGAGCTGTTTTTT. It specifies CASSSPRTGGDGELFF.

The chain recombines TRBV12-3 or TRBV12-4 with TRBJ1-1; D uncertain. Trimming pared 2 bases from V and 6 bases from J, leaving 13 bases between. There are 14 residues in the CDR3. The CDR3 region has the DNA TGTGCCAGCAGTTTATTAGGGAGGAGGGCTGAAGCTTTCTTT. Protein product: CASSLLGRRAEAFF.

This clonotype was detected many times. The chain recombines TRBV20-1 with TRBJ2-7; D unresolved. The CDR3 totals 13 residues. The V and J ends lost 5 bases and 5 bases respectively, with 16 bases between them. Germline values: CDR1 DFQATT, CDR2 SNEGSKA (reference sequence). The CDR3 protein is CSALDEAIHEQYF. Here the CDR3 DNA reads TGCAGTGCTCTCGACGAAGCTATCCACGAGCAGTACTTC.

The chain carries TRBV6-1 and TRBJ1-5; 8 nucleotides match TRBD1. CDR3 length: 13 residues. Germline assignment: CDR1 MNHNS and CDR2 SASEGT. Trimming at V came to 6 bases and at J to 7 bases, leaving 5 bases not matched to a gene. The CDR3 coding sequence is TGTGCCAGCAGGATTCAGGGGGCGCAGCCCCAGCATTTT. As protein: CASRIQGAQPQHF.

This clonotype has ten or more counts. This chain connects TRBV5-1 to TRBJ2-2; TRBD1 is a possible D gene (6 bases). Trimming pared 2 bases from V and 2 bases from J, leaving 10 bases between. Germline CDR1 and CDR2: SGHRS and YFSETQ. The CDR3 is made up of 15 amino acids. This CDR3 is CASSLPQGNTGELFF. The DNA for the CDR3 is TGCGCCAGCAGCTTACCACAGGGTAACACCGGGGAGCTGTTTTTT.